The 8 T cell receptor beta chains below all came from one sample that was sequenced in a study of blood T cell repertoires in COVID-19. The repertoire was sequenced with immunoSEQ multiplex PCR; TCRdb's copy has only in-frame clones and lacks some. Found here are about 150,000 clones, around 80% of them singletons; the top ten hold approximately 6%. Material: PBMCs or T cells enriched from blood (not recorded which). The origin of the receptors is a woman between 45 and 65 years old who had recovered from COVID-19.

The CDR3 DNA follows: TGTGCCAGCAGTTATTCTTCCCGGGGTTCTGGCTCCTACGAGCAGTACTTC. Encoded protein: CASSYSSRGSGSYEQYF. The rearrangement links TRBV6-9 to TRBJ2-7; D is perhaps TRBD2 (5 bases). Germline CDR1 and CDR2: MNHGY and SVAAGI. V lost 0 bases and J lost 0, with 15 bases in between. CDR3 length equals 17 residues.

The chain carries TRBV7-3 and TRBJ2-1; TRBD2 aligns across 11 bases. CDR1 is SGHTA and CDR2 is FQGTGA in the germline V gene. The CDR3 spans 14 residues. V was clipped by 2 bases and J by 6 bases; unmatched bases: 0. The CDR3 loop is CASSLGTSGNEQFF. In nucleotides, the CDR3 is TGTGCCAGCAGCTTAGGGACTAGCGGCAATGAGCAGTTCTTC.

About this clone: A read error is possible here, since a much larger clone lies one base away. Other DNA sequences in this specimen translate into the identical CDR3. The CDR3 DNA sequence: TGCAGCGCTGGACAGGTTTCCTACGAGCAGTACTTC. Translation gives CSAGQVSYEQYF. The chain joins TRBV29-1 to TRBJ2-7, with 7 bases matching TRBD1. This CDR3 has 12 amino acids. The germline CDR1 and CDR2 sequences are SQVTM and ANQGSEA. Trimming removed 7 bases from V and 1 base from J; junction bases left unmatched: 4.

This clone was found once. The chain is built from TRBV3-1 (or the pseudogene TRBV3-2) and TRBJ2-1; no clear D gene. Germline CDR1 reads LGHDT; CDR2 reads YNNKEL (reference sequence). The V gene lost 11 bases and the J gene lost 0 bases, with 11 bases spanning the gap. The CDR3 has 13 amino acids. CDR3 region: CAASRSSYNEQFF. CDR3 sequence (DNA): TGTGCCGCCTCAAGGAGCTCCTACAATGAGCAGTTCTTC.

The CDR3 DNA follows: TGCGCCAGCAGCTTCGGACAGGGGAGCAATTCACCCCTCCACTTT. This codes for CASSFGQGSNSPLHF. This chain links TRBV5-1 with TRBJ1-6; 9 bases are a match to TRBD1. The CDR3 runs to 15 residues. Trimming cost V 2 bases and J 7 bases; bases outside gene matches: 4. The germline CDR1 and CDR2 sequences are SGHRS and YFSETQ.

The chain recombines TRBV7-9 with TRBJ1-4; D might be TRBD1 (6 bases). CDR1 is SEHNR and CDR2 is FQNEAQ in the germline V gene (reference sequence). Trimming removed 4 bases at V and 0 bases at J, with 12 bases between. This CDR3 has 16 residues. The CDR3 region is CASSWDTRSTNEKLFF. The CDR3 bases are TGTGCCAGCAGCTGGGACACACGGTCAACTAATGAAAAACTGTTTTTT.

The chain is built from TRBV12-3 or TRBV12-4 and TRBJ1-2; a possible D gene is TRBD1 (5 bases). V gave up 7 bases and J gave up 2 bases, with 11 bases separating them. The CDR3 has 13 residues. This CDR3 is CASTDTGNYGYTF. The CDR3 region has the DNA TGTGCCAGCACCGATACAGGAAACTATGGCTACACCTTC.

The V gene is TRBV5-1, the J gene TRBJ2-7, with a tentative D call TRBD2 (6 bases). V lost 4 bases to trimming and J lost 5 bases, with 10 bases between them. The germline V gene encodes CDR1 SGHRS and CDR2 YFSETQ. The length of the CDR3 is 12 residues. CDR3 sequence: CASSPGRDEQYF. In DNA, the CDR3 is TGCGCCAGCAGCCCCGGGAGAGACGAGCAGTACTTC.